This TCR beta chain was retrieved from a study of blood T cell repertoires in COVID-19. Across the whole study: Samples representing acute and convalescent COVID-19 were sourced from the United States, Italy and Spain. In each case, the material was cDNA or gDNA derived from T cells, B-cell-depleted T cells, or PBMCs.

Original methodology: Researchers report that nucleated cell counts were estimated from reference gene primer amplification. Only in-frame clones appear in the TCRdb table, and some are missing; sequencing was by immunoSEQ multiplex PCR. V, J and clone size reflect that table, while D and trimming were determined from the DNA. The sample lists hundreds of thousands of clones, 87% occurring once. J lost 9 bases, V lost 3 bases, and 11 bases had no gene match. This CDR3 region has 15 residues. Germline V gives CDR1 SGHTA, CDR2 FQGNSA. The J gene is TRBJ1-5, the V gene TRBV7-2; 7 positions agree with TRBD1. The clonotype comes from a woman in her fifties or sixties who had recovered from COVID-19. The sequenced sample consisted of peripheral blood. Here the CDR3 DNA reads TGTGCCAGCAGCTTGGTCCAGGGGGTAGTGTTGCCCCAGCATTTT. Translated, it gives CASSLVQGVVLPQHF.